The clone carrying this T cell receptor beta chain has a count of ten or more. The data were obtained in a study of T cells of healthy individuals. TCRdb called the 5' RACE reads again in MiXCR, with one record for every CDR3 protein. The data hold tens of thousands of distinct CDR3 sequences, with 16% observed a single time. This sequence was found in a human donor in good health.

The chain's CDR3 is CASSLGPKYNEQFF. The DNA of the CDR3 is TGTGCCAGCAGCTTGGGCCCGAAGTACAATGAGCAGTTCTTC. The chain uses TRBV7-9 and TRBJ2-1; no reliable D call. Deletions cut 3 bases from V and 4 bases from J, with 10 bases between. The length of the CDR3 is 14 residues. The V gene's germline CDR1 is SEHNR and CDR2 FQNEAQ (reference sequence).